This T cell receptor beta chain was sequenced for a study of CD8 T cells in Susac syndrome. This CDR3 spans 14 amino acids. V lost 0 bases and J lost 4, with 10 bases in between. Germline V gene data show CDR1 as SGHRS and CDR2 as YFSETQ. A quantity of about 0.5 to 1 ug RNA underwent reverse transcription using random hexamers. An immunoSEQ multiplex PCR amplified TCR beta CDR3 over 54 Vbeta and 13 Jbeta. From the immunoSEQ multiplex PCR reads, TCRdb called clonotypes with MiXCR, one entry per CDR3 protein. The table shows some 120,000 distinct CDR3 sequences, with 90% to 95% occurring only once. Of note for this clonotype: What it binds is unknown.

Notes on the study in general: The study's TCR sequencing and HLA analysis drew on a certain number of individuals. That number was acknowledged as relatively small.

Sequencing was done on a sample of CD4+ T cells from PBMCs. This chain connects TRBV5-1 to TRBJ2-5, with a possible D match to TRBD1 (6 bases). The sequence was obtained from a human donor in good health. CDR3 DNA: TGCGCCAGCAGCTTGGCCGGACAGATAGAGACCCAGTACTTC. The encoded protein is CASSLAGQIETQYF.